This T cell receptor beta chain was obtained from a study of PD-L1 blockade in urothelial cancer. As for the study in general: Atezolizumab at 1,200 mg intravenously every 3 weeks was started by patients at some point between 2014 and 2016. About 90% of the roughly 29 patients were men who had bladder-origin urothelial cancer. There were a median of about 150,000 T cells in blood samples.

The assay was immunoSEQ multiplex PCR, and TCRdb's table has in-frame clones only and misses some. This table has about 52,000 clones, approximately 84% appearing once. Stated time point: pretreatment peripheral blood. The germline V gene has CDR1 MNHNS and CDR2 SASEGT. The CDR3 consists of 16 residues. J gave up 10 bases and V 1 base, and 8 bases lay outside the gene matches. This rearrangement joins TRBV6-1 to TRBJ1-6; the match to TRBD1 covers 9 bases. This material consisted of PBMCs, taken around atezolizumab (anti-PD-L1) treatment. This clonotype was obtained from a man in his forties or fifties with urothelial cancer. The CDR3 reads CASSEVFGTGTSPLHF. The CDR3 DNA sequence: TGTGCCAGCAGTGAAGTATTCGGGACAGGGACCTCACCCCTCCACTTT.